What follows is one TCR beta chain and its context. Relapse after autologous stem cell transplantation occurred in every patient, and brentuximab vedotin exposure varied. This record belongs to a study of PD-1 blockade in classical Hodgkin lymphoma. Trimming stripped 3 bases from V and 9 bases from J, with 12 bases between. This CDR3 comprises 13 residues. Germline assignment: CDR1 MNHEY and CDR2 SMNVEV (reference sequence). Using immunoSEQ multiplex PCR, the repertoire was profiled, and TCRdb retains in-frame clones only, with some absent. The repertoire holds 30,000 to 40,000 clones, less than 85% seen once, with approximately 15% in the top ten.

The chain links TRBV27 to TRBJ1-5; D not certain. The sample consisted of peripheral blood mononuclear cells (PBMCs), taken before the second cycle of nivolumab. This clonotype was obtained from a human donor with classical Hodgkin lymphoma. The CDR3 here is CASSLLSPGPQHF. CDR3 DNA: TGTGCCAGCAGTTTGTTATCCCCAGGGCCCCAGCATTTT.